This T cell receptor (beta chain) comes out of a study of T cell responses to AZD1222 COVID-19 vaccine. Study observations and caveats: The CD4 TCRs associated with vaccination extended across spike and predominated at 160-218 and 743-854.

Only in-frame clones appear in the TCRdb table, and some are missing; sequencing was by immunoSEQ multiplex PCR. The data contain 100,000 to 140,000 clones, 80% to 95% of them singletons. This clone was counted a single time. Antigen: not known. This TCR was sampled from an adult who received the AZD1222 COVID-19 vaccine. The source was peripheral blood, collected 28 days after the second AZD1222 dose.

CDR3 protein: CASSLGQGMRYTF. CDR3 DNA: TGTGCCAGCAGCTTAGGACAGGGTATGCGCTACACCTTC. The chain couples TRBV11-2 to TRBJ1-2; TRBD1 agrees at 7 bases. Germline loops: CDR1 SGHAT, CDR2 FQNNGV. The CDR3 extends over 13 amino acids. With V trimmed by 1 base and J by 9 bases, 5 bases remained unmatched.